This T cell receptor beta chain derives from a study of early stage breast cancer tumors. Overall study: ER+/PR+/HER2- status applied to about 70% of the 16 invasive breast tumors.

This clone was detected a few times. Its antigen is currently unknown. The table came from immunoSEQ multiplex PCR; TCRdb's copy has only in-frame clones and leaves some out. The sample lists about 31,000 clones, around 75% occurring once. Study conclusions and caveats: Comparing each tissue with blood distinguished tumor from normal in about 90% of the 16 patients. Tumors had about 2.4-fold higher T cell density and higher clonality than adjacent normal breast tissue. Most shared enriched TCRB sequences were commonly generated ones.

The germline V gene has CDR1 SQVTM and CDR2 ANQGSEA. The CDR3 covers 15 residues. Trimming took off 5 bases at V and 1 base at J, with 15 bases between the two ends. The chain is built from TRBV29-1 and TRBJ2-4; possible D gene TRBD2, 6 bases. Sequenced material: breast tumor tissue. The receptor was isolated from a person aged 25 to 39 with breast cancer. The CDR3 DNA sequence: TGCAGCGTTCTTAGGGCTAGCGTCGCCAAAAACATTCAGTACTTC. Its translation: CSVLRASVAKNIQYF.